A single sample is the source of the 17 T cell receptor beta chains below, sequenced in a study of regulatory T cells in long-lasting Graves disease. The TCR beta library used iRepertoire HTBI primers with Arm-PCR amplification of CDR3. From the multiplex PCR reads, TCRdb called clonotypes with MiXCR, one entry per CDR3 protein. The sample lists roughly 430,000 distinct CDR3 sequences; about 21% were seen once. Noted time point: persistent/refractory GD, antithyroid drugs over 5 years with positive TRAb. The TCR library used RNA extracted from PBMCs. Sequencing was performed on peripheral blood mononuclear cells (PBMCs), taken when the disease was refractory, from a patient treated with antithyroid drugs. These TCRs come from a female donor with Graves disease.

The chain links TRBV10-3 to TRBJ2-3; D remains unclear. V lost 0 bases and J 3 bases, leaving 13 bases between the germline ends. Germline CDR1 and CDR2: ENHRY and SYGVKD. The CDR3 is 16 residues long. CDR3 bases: TGTGCCATCAGTGAGTCGAGAAGCCTTGGGACAGATACGCAGTATTTT. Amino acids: CAISESRSLGTDTQYF.

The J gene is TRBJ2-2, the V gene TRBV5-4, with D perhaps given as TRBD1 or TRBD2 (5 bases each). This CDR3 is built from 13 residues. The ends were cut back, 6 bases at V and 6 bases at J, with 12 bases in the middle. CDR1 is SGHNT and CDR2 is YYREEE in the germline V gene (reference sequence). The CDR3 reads CASTSEGPGELFF. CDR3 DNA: TGTGCCAGCACCTCTGAGGGACCCGGGGAGCTGTTTTTT.

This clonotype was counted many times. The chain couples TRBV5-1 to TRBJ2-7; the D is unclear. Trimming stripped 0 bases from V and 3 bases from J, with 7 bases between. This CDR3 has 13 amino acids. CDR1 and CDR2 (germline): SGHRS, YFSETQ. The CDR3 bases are TGCGCCAGCAGCTTGGGTAAGAACTACGAGCAGTACTTC. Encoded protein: CASSLGKNYEQYF.

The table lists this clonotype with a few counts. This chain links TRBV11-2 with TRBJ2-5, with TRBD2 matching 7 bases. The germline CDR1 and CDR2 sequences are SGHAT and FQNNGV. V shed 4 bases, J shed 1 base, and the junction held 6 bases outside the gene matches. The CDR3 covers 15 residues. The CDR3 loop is CASSSGWEGQETQYF. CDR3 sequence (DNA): TGTGCCAGCAGCTCCGGGTGGGAGGGCCAAGAGACCCAGTACTTC.

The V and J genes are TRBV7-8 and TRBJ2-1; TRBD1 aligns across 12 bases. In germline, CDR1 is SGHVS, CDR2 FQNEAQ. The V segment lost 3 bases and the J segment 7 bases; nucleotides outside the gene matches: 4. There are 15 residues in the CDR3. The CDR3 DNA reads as TGTGCCAGCAGCTTTAGGGACAGGGGGCTGAATGAGCAGTTCTTC. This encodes CASSFRDRGLNEQFF.

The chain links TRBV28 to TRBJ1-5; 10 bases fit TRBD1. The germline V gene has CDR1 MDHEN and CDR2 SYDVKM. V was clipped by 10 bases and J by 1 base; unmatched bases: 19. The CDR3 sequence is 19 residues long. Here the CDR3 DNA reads TGTGCCACGTCCCGGGACAGGGGTCGCGAGCCGAGGAGCAATCAGCCCCAGCATTTT. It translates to CATSRDRGREPRSNQPQHF.

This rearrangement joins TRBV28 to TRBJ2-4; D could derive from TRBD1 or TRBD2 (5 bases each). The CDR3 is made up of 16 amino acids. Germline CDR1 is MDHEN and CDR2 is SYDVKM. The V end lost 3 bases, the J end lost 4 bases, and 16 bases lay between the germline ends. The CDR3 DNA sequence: TGTGCCAGCAGTTTCACCGGGACGGGATATAAAAACATTCAGTACTTC. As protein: CASSFTGTGYKNIQYF.

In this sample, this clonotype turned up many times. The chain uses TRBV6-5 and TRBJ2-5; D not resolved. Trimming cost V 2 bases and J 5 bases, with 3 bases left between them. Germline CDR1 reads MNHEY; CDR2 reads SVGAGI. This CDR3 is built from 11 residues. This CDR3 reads CASSYVETQYF. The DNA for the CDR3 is TGTGCCAGCAGTTACGTGGAGACCCAGTACTTC.

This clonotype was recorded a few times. In DNA form, the CDR3 reads TGTGCCGGCAACAGACAATGGGGCTACACCTTC. Translated, it gives CAGNRQWGYTF. The rearrangement joins TRBV30 to TRBJ1-2; the D is unclear. V lost 8 bases and J lost 8, with 15 bases in between. The CDR3 is 11 residues long. From germline, CDR1 is GTSNPN and CDR2 SVGIG (reference sequence).

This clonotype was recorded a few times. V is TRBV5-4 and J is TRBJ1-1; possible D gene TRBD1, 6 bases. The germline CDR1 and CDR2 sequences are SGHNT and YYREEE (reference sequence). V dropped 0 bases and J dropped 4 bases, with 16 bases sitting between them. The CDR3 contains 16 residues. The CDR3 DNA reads TGTGCCAGCAGCTTGGTGGCAGGGGTACTTAGCACTGAAGCTTTCTTT. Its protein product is CASSLVAGVLSTEAFF.

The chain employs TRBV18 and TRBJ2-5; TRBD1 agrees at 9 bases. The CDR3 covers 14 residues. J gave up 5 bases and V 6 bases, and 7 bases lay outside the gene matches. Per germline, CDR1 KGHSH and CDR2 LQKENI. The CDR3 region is CASSLTGGAETQYF. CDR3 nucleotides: TGTGCCAGCTCCCTCACAGGGGGCGCTGAGACCCAGTACTTC.

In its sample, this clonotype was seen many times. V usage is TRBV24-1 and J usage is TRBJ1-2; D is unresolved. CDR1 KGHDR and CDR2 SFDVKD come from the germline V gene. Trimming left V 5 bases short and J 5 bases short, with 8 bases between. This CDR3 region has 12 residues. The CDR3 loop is CATSVRGYGYTF. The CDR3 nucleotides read TGTGCCACCAGTGTACGGGGATATGGCTACACCTTC.

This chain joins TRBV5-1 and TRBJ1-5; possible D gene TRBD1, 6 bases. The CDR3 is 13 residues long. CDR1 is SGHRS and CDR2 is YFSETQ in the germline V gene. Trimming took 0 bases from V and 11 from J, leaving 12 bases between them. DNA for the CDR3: TGCGCCAGCAGCTTGGGCCCGAGGGGGGCCCAGCATTTT. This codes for CASSLGPRGAQHF.

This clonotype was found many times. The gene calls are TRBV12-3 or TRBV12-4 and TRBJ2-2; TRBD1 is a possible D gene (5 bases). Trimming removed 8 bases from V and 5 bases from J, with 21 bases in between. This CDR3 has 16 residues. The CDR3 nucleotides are TGTGCCAGCGCCTCTGCAGGGCCCATCCCTACCGGGGAGCTGTTTTTT. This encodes CASASAGPIPTGELFF.

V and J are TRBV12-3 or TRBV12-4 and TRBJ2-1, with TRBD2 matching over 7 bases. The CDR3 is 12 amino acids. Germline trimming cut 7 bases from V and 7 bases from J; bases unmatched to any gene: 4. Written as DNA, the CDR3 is TGTGCCAGCATGGGGGGGGGGAATGAGCAGTTCTTC. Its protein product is CASMGGGNEQFF.

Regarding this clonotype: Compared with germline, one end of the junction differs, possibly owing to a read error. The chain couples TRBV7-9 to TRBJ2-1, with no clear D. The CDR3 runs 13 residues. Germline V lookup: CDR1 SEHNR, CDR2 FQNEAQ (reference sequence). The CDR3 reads CASSLWTHNEQFF. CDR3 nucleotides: TGTGCCAGTAGCTTGTGGACCCACAATGAGCAGTTCTTC.

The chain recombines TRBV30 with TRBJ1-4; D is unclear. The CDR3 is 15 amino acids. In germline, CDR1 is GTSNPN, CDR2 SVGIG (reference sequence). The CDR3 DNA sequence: TGTGACCGGAGTGATGTAGGAGGGTCTAATGAAAAACTGTTTTTT. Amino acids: CDRSDVGGSNEKLFF.